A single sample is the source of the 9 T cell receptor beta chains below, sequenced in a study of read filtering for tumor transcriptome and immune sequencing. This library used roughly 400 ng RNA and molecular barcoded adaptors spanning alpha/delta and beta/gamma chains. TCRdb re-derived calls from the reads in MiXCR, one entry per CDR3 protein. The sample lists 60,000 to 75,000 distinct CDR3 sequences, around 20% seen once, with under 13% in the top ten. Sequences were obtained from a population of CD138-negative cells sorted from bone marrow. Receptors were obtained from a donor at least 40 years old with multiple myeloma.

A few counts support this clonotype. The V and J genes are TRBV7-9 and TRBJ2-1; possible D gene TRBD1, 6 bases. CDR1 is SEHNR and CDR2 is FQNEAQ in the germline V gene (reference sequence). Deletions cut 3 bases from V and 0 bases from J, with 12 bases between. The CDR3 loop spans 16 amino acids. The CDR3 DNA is TGTGCCAGCAGCTTTTGGGACACCTACTCCTACAATGAGCAGTTCTTC. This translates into CASSFWDTYSYNEQFF.

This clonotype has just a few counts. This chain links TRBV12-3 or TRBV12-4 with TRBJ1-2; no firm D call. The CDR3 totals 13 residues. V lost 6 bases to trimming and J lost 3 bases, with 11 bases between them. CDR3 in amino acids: CASSPGWDYGYTF. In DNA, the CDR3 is TGTGCCAGCAGCCCTGGCTGGGACTATGGCTACACCTTC.

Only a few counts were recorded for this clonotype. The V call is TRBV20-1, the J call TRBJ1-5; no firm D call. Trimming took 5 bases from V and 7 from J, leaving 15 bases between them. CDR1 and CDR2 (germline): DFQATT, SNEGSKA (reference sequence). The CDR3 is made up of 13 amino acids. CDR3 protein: CSARYGSGQPQHF. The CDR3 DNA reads TGCAGTGCTCGGTACGGGTCCGGGCAGCCCCAGCATTTT.

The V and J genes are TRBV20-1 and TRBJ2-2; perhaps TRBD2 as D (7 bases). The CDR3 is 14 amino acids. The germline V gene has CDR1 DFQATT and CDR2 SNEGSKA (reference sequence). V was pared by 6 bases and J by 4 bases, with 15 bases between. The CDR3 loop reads CSAARGGVTGELFF. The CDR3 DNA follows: TGCAGTGCCGCTAGGGGGGGGGTCACCGGGGAGCTGTTTTTT.

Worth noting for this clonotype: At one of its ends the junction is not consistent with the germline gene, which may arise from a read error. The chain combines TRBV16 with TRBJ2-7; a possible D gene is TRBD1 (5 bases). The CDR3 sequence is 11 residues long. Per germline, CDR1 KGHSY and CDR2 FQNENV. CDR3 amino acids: CASSKGYEQHF. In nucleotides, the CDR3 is TGTGCCAGCAGCAAGGGGTACGAGCAGCACTTC.

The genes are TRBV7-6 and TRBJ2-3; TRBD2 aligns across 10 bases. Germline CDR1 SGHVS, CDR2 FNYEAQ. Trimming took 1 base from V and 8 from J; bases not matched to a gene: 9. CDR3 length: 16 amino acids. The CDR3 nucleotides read TGTGCCAGCAGCTTAGTAGCGGGGGGCCTCAGGGGTACGCAGTATTTT. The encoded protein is CASSLVAGGLRGTQYF.

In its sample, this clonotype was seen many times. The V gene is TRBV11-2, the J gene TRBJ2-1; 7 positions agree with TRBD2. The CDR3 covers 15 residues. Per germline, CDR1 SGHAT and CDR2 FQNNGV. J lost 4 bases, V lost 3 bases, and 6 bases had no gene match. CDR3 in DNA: TGTGCCAGCAGCTTTTCCGGGGGGAGTTACAATGAGCAGTTCTTC. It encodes CASSFSGGSYNEQFF.

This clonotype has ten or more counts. The chain's CDR3 is CSVELAGGDHFGYEQYF. The CDR3 nucleotides are TGCAGCGTTGAGCTGGCAGGGGGCGACCACTTTGGCTACGAGCAGTACTTC. The chain joins TRBV29-1 to TRBJ2-7, with TRBD1 matching 8 bases. The V gene's germline CDR1 is SQVTM and CDR2 ANQGSEA. This CDR3 has 17 amino acids. The V gene end was trimmed by 3 bases and the J gene end by 3 bases; junction bases not matched to a gene: 16.

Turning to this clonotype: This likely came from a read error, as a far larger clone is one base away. The CDR3, as DNA: TGTGCCAGCAGCTTAGTGGGCACAGATACGCAGTATTTT. Protein sequence: CASSLVGTDTQYF. This sequence joins TRBV7-8 and TRBJ2-3; D ambiguous. The germline V gene has CDR1 SGHVS and CDR2 FQNEAQ. The CDR3 has 13 residues. Trimming removed 1 base from V and 1 base from J, with 3 bases in between.